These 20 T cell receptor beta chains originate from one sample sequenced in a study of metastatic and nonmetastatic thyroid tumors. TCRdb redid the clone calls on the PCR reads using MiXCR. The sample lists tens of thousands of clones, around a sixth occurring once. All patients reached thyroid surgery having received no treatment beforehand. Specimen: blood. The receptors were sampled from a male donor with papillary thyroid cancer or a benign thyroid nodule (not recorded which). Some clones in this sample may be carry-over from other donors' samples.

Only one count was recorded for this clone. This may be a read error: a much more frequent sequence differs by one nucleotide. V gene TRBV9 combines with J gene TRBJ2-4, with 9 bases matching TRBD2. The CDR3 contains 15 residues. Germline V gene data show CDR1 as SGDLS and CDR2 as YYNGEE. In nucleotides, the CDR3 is TGTGCCAGCAGCGTCGAAGCTAGCGGGAAAAACATTAAGTACTTC. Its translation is CASSVEASGKNIKYF.

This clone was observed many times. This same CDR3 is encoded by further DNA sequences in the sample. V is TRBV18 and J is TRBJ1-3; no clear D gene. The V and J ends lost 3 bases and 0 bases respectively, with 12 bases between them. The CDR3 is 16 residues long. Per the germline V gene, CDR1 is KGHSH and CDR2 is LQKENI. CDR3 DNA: TGTGCCAGCTCACCGTCACTGGGAAGCTCTGGAAACACCATATATTTT. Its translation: CASSPSLGSSGNTIYF.

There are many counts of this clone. The CDR3 bases are TGTGCCAGCAGTTTAGTGGGGGGGGGGGCGGCCTACGAGCAGTACTTC. This translates into CASSLVGGGAAYEQYF. The chain couples TRBV28 to TRBJ2-7, with D possibly TRBD2 on 7 matching bases. This CDR3 region has 16 residues. Germline V gene data show CDR1 as MDHEN and CDR2 as SYDVKM. Trimming removed 2 bases from V and 2 bases from J, with 16 bases in between.

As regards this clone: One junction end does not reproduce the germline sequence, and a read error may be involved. The CDR3 is CSSSLAGGNQPQHF. The DNA of the CDR3 is TGTTCCAGCAGCTTGGCGGGGGGCAATCAGCCCCAGCATTTT. J is TRBJ1-5 and V is TRBV5-6; perhaps TRBD1 as D (5 bases). In germline, CDR1 is SGHDT, CDR2 YYEEEE. The CDR3 is made up of 14 amino acids.

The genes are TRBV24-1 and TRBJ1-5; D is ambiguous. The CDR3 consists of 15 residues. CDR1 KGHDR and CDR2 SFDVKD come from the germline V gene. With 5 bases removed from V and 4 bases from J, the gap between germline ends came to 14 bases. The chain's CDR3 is CATSGRSWPNQPQHF. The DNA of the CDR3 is TGTGCCACCAGTGGTCGTTCGTGGCCAAATCAGCCCCAGCATTTT.

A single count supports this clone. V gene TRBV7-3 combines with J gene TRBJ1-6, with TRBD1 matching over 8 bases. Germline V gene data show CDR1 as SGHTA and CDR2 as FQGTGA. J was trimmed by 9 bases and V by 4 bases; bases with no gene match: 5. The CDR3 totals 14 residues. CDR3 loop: CASSSQGAASPLHF. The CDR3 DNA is TGTGCCAGCAGCTCCCAGGGGGCGGCTTCACCCCTCCACTTT.

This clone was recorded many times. The CDR3 DNA reads as TGTGCCAGCAGTTACTCAGCCGGGAGGGGAGCCAAAAACATTCAGTACTTC. Residues: CASSYSAGRGAKNIQYF. The chain couples TRBV6-5 to TRBJ2-4; 8 positions agree with TRBD2. The junction had 4 bases not matched to a gene; V was cut back by 0 bases and J by 0 bases. CDR3 size: 17 residues. Germline lookup yields CDR1 MNHEY and CDR2 SVGAGI.

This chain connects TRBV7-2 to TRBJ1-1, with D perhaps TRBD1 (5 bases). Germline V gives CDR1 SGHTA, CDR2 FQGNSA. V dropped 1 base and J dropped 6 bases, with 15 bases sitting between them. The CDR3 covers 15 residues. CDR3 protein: CASSLDRTVRPEAFF. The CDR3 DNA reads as TGTGCCAGCAGCTTAGACAGGACGGTGAGACCTGAAGCTTTCTTT.

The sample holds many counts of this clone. The CDR3 nucleotides are TGTGCCAGCAGCCCTTGGGAGGTGGATGAGCAGTTCTTC. Amino acids: CASSPWEVDEQFF. The chain carries TRBV3-1 and TRBJ2-1; D might be TRBD2 (6 bases). Germline V gives CDR1 LGHDT, CDR2 YNNKEL (reference sequence). Trimming pared 4 bases from V and 8 bases from J, leaving 12 bases between. This CDR3 is 13 amino acids long.

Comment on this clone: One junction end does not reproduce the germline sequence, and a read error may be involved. CDR3 in amino acids: CASSHSGDNVLTF. The CDR3 DNA follows: TGTGCCAGCAGCCATTCTGGGGACAACGTCCTGACTTTC. The genes are TRBV14 and TRBJ2-6; the D is unclear. CDR3 length: 13 amino acids. Germline V gene lookup returns CDR1 SGHDN and CDR2 FVKESK.

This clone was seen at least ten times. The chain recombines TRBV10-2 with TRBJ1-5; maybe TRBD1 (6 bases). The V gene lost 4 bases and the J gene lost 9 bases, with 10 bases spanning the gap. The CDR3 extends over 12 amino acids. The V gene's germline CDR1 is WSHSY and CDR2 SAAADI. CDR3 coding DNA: TGCGCCAGCAGTGGGGACAAAGCGCCCCAGCATTTT. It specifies CASSGDKAPQHF.

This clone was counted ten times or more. CDR3 DNA sequence: TGTGCCAGCAGCCTGAGGACACCTGAGCAGTTCTTC. This encodes CASSLRTPEQFF. V gene TRBV7-9 combines with J gene TRBJ2-1, with TRBD1 as a possible D gene (5 bases). This CDR3 is 12 amino acids long. Trimming removed 5 bases from V and 9 bases from J, with 11 bases in between. Germline V gene sequence: CDR1 SEHNR, CDR2 FQNEAQ (reference sequence).

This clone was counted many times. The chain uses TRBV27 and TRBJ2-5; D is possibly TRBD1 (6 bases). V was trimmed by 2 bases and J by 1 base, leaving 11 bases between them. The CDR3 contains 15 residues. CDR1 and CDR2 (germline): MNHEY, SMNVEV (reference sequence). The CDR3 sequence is CASSLATRGQETQYF. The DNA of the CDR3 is TGTGCCAGCAGTTTAGCAACCAGGGGCCAAGAGACCCAGTACTTC.

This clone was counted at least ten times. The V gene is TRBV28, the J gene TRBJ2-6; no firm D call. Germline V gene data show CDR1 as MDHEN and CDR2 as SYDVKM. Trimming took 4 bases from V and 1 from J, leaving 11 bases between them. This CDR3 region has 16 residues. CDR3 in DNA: TGTGCCAGCAGTTCCCTCAGTGGTTCTGGGGCCAACGTCCTGACTTTC. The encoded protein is CASSSLSGSGANVLTF.

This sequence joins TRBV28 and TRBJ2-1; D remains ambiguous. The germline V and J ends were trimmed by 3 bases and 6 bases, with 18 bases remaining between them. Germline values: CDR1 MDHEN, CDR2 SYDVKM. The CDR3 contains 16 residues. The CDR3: CASSFARVTGTNEQFF. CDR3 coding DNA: TGTGCCAGCAGTTTTGCTCGCGTGACGGGTACCAATGAGCAGTTCTTC.

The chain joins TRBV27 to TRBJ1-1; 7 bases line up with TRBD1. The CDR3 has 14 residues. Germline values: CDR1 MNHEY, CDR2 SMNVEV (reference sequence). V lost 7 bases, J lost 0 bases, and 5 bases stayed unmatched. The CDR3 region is CASNLGQLNTEAFF. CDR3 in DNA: TGTGCCAGCAACCTGGGACAGCTGAACACTGAAGCTTTCTTT.

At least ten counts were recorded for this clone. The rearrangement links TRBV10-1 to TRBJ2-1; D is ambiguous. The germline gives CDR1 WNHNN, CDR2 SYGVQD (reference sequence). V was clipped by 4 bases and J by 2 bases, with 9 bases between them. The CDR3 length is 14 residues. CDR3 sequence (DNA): TGCGCCAGCAGTGGGCCAGAGGCCTACAATGAGCAGTTCTTC. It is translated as CASSGPEAYNEQFF.

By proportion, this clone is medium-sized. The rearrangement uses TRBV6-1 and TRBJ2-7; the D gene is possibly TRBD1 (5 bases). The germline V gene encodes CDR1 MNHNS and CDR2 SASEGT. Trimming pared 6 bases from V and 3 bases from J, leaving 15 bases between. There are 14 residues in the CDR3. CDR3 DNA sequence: TGTGCCAGCAGCGCGACAGACAAGTACTACGAGCAGTACTTC. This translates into CASSATDKYYEQYF.

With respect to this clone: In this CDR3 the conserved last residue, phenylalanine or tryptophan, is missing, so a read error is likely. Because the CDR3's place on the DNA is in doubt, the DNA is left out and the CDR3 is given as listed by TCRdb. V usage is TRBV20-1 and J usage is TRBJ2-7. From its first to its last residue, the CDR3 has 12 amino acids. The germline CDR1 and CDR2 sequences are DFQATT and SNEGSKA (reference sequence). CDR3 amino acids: CSASGSTYERYL.

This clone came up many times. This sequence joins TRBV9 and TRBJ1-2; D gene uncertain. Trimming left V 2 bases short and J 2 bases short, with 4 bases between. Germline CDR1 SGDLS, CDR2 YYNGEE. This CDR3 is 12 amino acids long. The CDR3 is CASSVRNYGYTF. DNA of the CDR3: TGTGCCAGCAGCGTTCGGAACTATGGCTACACCTTC. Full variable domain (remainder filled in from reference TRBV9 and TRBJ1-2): DSGVTQTPKHLITATGQRVTLRCSPRSGDLSVYWYQQSLDQGLQFLIQYYNGEERAKGNILERFSAQQFPDLHSELNLSSLELGDSALYFCASSVRNYGYTFGSGTRLTVV.